This record concerns one T cell receptor (beta chain) sequence. Its matching antigen is unknown. The data are from a study of cytomegalovirus exposure and HLA in healthy donors. Study information: The same platform as the approximately 670 first-cohort repertoires was used for the roughly 130 validation repertoires, a later analysis reported.

Study results and limitations: While the bulk of TCR sequences proved rare, some public TCRs turned up in many donors.

Germline V CDR1 and CDR2: SGHRS, YFSETQ. The CDR3 covers 14 residues. The V and J ends lost 7 bases and 4 bases, in that order; junction bases with no gene match: 8. While the first cohort had fewer than 850 subjects, the donors belonged to the separate validation cohort of over a hundred subjects. Here immunoSEQ multiplex PCR was the method, and the copy in TCRdb shows in-frame clones only, minus some. The table records under 100,000 clones, around 96% of them present only once. Specimen: PBMCs. The clonotype comes from a man aged 18 to 35 in good health and CMV-seronegative. V and J are TRBV5-1 and TRBJ1-2, with 9 bases fitting TRBD1. The CDR3 spells CASQAQGASYGYTF. CDR3 sequence (DNA): TGCGCCAGCCAAGCACAGGGGGCATCCTATGGCTACACCTTC.